This TCR beta chain emerged from a study of tumor-infiltrating lymphocytes in primary liver carcinoma. The overall study: Samples returned roughly 3.5 to 8 million productive TCRbeta reads each. Read depth did not differ significantly between tissue types. Findings and limits, study-wide: Tumor-adjacent and tumor-blood pairs showed less overlap than tumor region pairs. Blood trailed tumors significantly in top-250-clone fraction (p = 0.039).

In the case of this clonotype: Antigen specificity is unknown. An end of the junction differs from the germline gene, which may be a read error.

Alongside blood RNA obtained from unsorted whole blood, germline DNA was also extracted. Germline lookup yields CDR1 SEHNR and CDR2 FQNEAQ (reference sequence). There are 14 residues in the CDR3. The authors made TCR beta cDNA from around 500 ng total RNA with a constant-region primer. Three-round nested multiplex PCR performed with slightly modified ARM-PCR produced the TCR beta libraries. For around 9 cycles apiece, the opening two PCR rounds ran with TRBV1-TRBV30 forward primers and a C-beta reverse primer. Each CDR3 protein is one row after TCRdb ran MiXCR on the multiplex PCR reads. The table has 250,000 to 350,000 distinct CDR3 sequences, around three fifths seen once.

This receptor was taken from a woman aged 25 to 39 with primary liver carcinoma and hepatitis B virus infection. Sequencing was performed on peripheral blood. The chain is built from TRBV7-9 and TRBJ1-2, with D unclear. The CDR3 DNA follows: TGTGCCAGCAGCACCAGCGAGCCCCTGGAGGGCTACGCCTTC. Translated, it gives CASSTSEPLEGYAF.